These T cell receptor beta chains were read from a single sample in a study of blood T cell repertoires in COVID-19. Generated by immunoSEQ multiplex PCR, the TCRdb table keeps only in-frame clones and is missing some. The table records about 160,000 clones, approximately 84% of them present only once. The sample was PBMCs or T cells enriched from blood (not recorded which). The source is a woman aged 40 to 50 with acute COVID-19. The CDR3 runs from the conserved cysteine through the conserved F or W. A D gene is named only where the DNA matches it firmly. Some rows mark clone size as missing; the rest say once, few, many or name a class of expanded clone.

cdr3_length: 14
v_call: TRBV19
j_call: TRBJ1-1
d_call: TRBD1
clone_size: NA
cdr3_nt: TGTGCCAGTAGTATAAACAGGGGAGGCACTGAAGCTTTCTTT
cdr3_aa: CASSINRGGTEAFF

cdr3_length: 13
v_call: TRBV7-2
j_call: TRBJ1-1
d_call: NA
clone_size: NA
cdr3_nt: TGTGCCAGCAGCTTAGTAAGAGAGGGTGAAGCTTTCTTT
cdr3_aa: CASSLVREGEAFF

cdr3_length: 15
v_call: TRBV18
j_call: TRBJ2-1
d_call: NA
clone_size: once
cdr3_nt: TGTGCCAGCTCACCACCGAATGCGGGCTACAATGAGCAGTTCTTC
cdr3_aa: CASSPPNAGYNEQFF

cdr3_length: 16
v_call: TRBV9
j_call: TRBJ2-2
d_call: TRBD2
clone_size: NA
cdr3_nt: TGTGCCAGCAGCCTACAGACTAGCGGGAACACCGGGGAGCTGTTTTTT
cdr3_aa: CASSLQTSGNTGELFF

cdr3_length: 13
v_call: TRBV25-1
j_call: TRBJ1-2
d_call: NA
clone_size: few
cdr3_nt: TGTGCCAGCAGTACCCGGGAAAACTATGGCTACACCTTC
cdr3_aa: CASSTRENYGYTF

cdr3_length: 17
v_call: TRBV6-6
j_call: TRBJ2-1
d_call: TRBD2
clone_size: few
cdr3_nt: TGTGCCAGCAGTCCACGGACTAGCGGGAGAGGCTACAATGAGCAGTTCTTC
cdr3_aa: CASSPRTSGRGYNEQFF

cdr3_length: 15
v_call: TRBV27
j_call: TRBJ2-1
d_call: NA
clone_size: once
cdr3_nt: TGTGCCAGCAGTTTGGCCGGGAGCTCCTACAATGAGCAGTTCTTC
cdr3_aa: CASSLAGSSYNEQFF

cdr3_length: 13
v_call: TRBV11-2
j_call: TRBJ2-3
d_call: NA
clone_size: NA
cdr3_nt: TGTGCCAGCAGCTTATCGACCGGGGATACGCAGTATTTT
cdr3_aa: CASSLSTGDTQYF

cdr3_length: 15
v_call: TRBV2
j_call: TRBJ2-2
d_call: NA
clone_size: NA
cdr3_nt: TGTGCCAGCAGTGAAGCTGCGGTTAACACCGGGGAGCTGTTTTTT
cdr3_aa: CASSEAAVNTGELFF

cdr3_length: 14
v_call: TRBV19
j_call: TRBJ1-2
d_call: NA
clone_size: few
cdr3_nt: TGTGCCAGTAGTGTTCAGGGGCGAGGTGAAGGCTACACCTTC
cdr3_aa: CASSVQGRGEGYTF

cdr3_length: 16
v_call: TRBV6-6
j_call: TRBJ1-2
d_call: TRBD1
clone_size: NA
cdr3_nt: TGTGCCAGCAGTTACACACAACTGGGACAGGGCAAGGGCTACACCTTC
cdr3_aa: CASSYTQLGQGKGYTF

cdr3_length: 16
v_call: TRBV5-4
j_call: TRBJ2-7
d_call: TRBD1
clone_size: NA
cdr3_nt: TGTGCCAGCAGTATGATGGGACAGCTCCGCTCCTACGAGCAGTACTTC
cdr3_aa: CASSMMGQLRSYEQYF

cdr3_length: 19
v_call: TRBV27
j_call: TRBJ2-6
d_call: TRBD1
clone_size: NA
cdr3_nt: TGTGCCAGCAGTTTACCAGTAGGCAGGGGGCGACCTGGGGCCAACGTCCTGACTTTC
cdr3_aa: CASSLPVGRGRPGANVLTF

cdr3_length: 16
v_call: TRBV11-2
j_call: TRBJ2-7
d_call: TRBD1
clone_size: NA
cdr3_nt: TGTGCCAGCAGCTTAGAGACCGGGACAGCGAACTACGAGCAGTACTTC
cdr3_aa: CASSLETGTANYEQYF

cdr3_length: 15
v_call: TRBV27
j_call: TRBJ2-3
d_call: TRBD2
clone_size: NA
cdr3_nt: TGTGCCAGCAGTTTAATGGGGGGGTTCACAGATACGCAGTATTTT
cdr3_aa: CASSLMGGFTDTQYF

cdr3_length: 14
v_call: TRBV27
j_call: TRBJ1-4
d_call: TRBD1
clone_size: NA
cdr3_nt: TGTGCCAGCAGTTTGGGGCAGGGGGTCGAAAAACTGTTTTTT
cdr3_aa: CASSLGQGVEKLFF

cdr3_length: 12
v_call: TRBV28
j_call: TRBJ2-5
d_call: TRBD2
clone_size: few
cdr3_nt: TGTGCCAGCAGTCCCGAGGGACTAGCACCGTACTTC
cdr3_aa: CASSPEGLAPYF

cdr3_length: 17
v_call: TRBV7-2
j_call: TRBJ2-3
d_call: TRBD2
clone_size: NA
cdr3_nt: TGTGCCAGCAGCTCGGGACTAGCGGGACCTAGCACAGATACGCAGTATTTT
cdr3_aa: CASSSGLAGPSTDTQYF

cdr3_length: 13
v_call: TRBV30
j_call: TRBJ2-3
d_call: TRBD1
clone_size: NA
cdr3_nt: TGTGCCTGGGAAATACAGGGGACAGATACGCAGTATTTT
cdr3_aa: CAWEIQGTDTQYF

cdr3_length: 14
v_call: TRBV7-9
j_call: TRBJ1-1
d_call: NA
clone_size: NA
cdr3_nt: TGTGCCAGCAGCTTAGTTGCGGAGCCTCGTGAAGCTTTCTTT
cdr3_aa: CASSLVAEPREAFF

cdr3_length: 15
v_call: TRBV9
j_call: TRBJ2-2
d_call: TRBD1
clone_size: NA
cdr3_nt: TGTGCCAGCAGCGCCGGACAGGGTTTCACCGGGGAGCTGTTTTTT
cdr3_aa: CASSAGQGFTGELFF

cdr3_length: 11
v_call: TRBV30
j_call: TRBJ1-2
d_call: TRBD1
clone_size: once
cdr3_nt: TGTGCCGGGACAGTAAACTATGGCTACACCTTC
cdr3_aa: CAGTVNYGYTF

cdr3_length: 13
v_call: TRBV7-2
j_call: TRBJ1-3
d_call: NA
clone_size: NA
cdr3_nt: TGTGCCAGCAGCCACGGGGCTGGAAACACCATATATTTT
cdr3_aa: CASSHGAGNTIYF

cdr3_length: 13
v_call: TRBV6-5
j_call: TRBJ2-3
d_call: NA
clone_size: few
cdr3_nt: TGTGCCAGCAGTTATGCTATTGAGGATACGCAGTATTTT
cdr3_aa: CASSYAIEDTQYF

cdr3_length: 14
v_call: TRBV19
j_call: TRBJ2-7
d_call: NA
clone_size: few
cdr3_nt: TGTGCCAGTAGTCCCGCGGGGAGCTCCTACGAGCAGTACTTC
cdr3_aa: CASSPAGSSYEQYF

cdr3_length: 15
v_call: TRBV5-1
j_call: TRBJ2-7
d_call: TRBD2
clone_size: NA
cdr3_nt: TGCGCCAGCAGCTTAGCGGGAGTTAAGGGTGACGAGCAGTACTTC
cdr3_aa: CASSLAGVKGDEQYF

cdr3_length: 13
v_call: TRBV24-1
j_call: TRBJ2-1
d_call: NA
clone_size: NA
cdr3_nt: TGTGCCACCAGTCAGGGACCGGGAGAGGAGCAGTTCTTC
cdr3_aa: CATSQGPGEEQFF

cdr3_length: 15
v_call: TRBV7-2
j_call: TRBJ2-1
d_call: TRBD2
clone_size: NA
cdr3_nt: TGTGCCAGCAGCCCCCGGACTAGCGCGTACAATGAGCAGTTCTTC
cdr3_aa: CASSPRTSAYNEQFF

cdr3_length: 17
v_call: TRBV6-6
j_call: TRBJ2-3
d_call: TRBD2
clone_size: few
cdr3_nt: TGTGCCAGCAGTCCCCGGGGAGCGGGAGGGAACACAGATACGCAGTATTTT
cdr3_aa: CASSPRGAGGNTDTQYF

cdr3_length: 13
v_call: TRBV6-5
j_call: TRBJ1-3
d_call: NA
clone_size: once
cdr3_nt: TGTGCCAGCAGCTCCTCGCGCGGAAACACCATATATTTT
cdr3_aa: CASSSSRGNTIYF

cdr3_length: 18
v_call: TRBV5-6
j_call: TRBJ2-7
d_call: NA
clone_size: NA
cdr3_nt: TGTGCCAGCAGCTCCCGCCGGCGGGGACGGCCGAGCTCCTACGAGCAGTACTTC
cdr3_aa: CASSSRRRGRPSSYEQYF

cdr3_length: 13
v_call: TRBV24-1
j_call: TRBJ1-5
d_call: NA
clone_size: NA
cdr3_nt: TGTGCCACCAGTGCGGAGGGCAATCAGCCCCAGCATTTT
cdr3_aa: CATSAEGNQPQHF

cdr3_length: 17
v_call: TRBV10-1
j_call: TRBJ2-1
d_call: TRBD2
clone_size: NA
cdr3_nt: TGCGCCAGCAGTGAGAGCGGCCTCCTAGCGGCCTTCAATGAGCAGTTCTTC
cdr3_aa: CASSESGLLAAFNEQFF

cdr3_length: 14
v_call: TRBV30
j_call: TRBJ1-6
d_call: TRBD1
clone_size: once
cdr3_nt: TGTGCCTGGAGCCGGGACAGGGAAGGTTCACCCCTCCACTTT
cdr3_aa: CAWSRDREGSPLHF

cdr3_length: 12
v_call: TRBV3-1/TRBV3-2
j_call: TRBJ1-5
d_call: NA
clone_size: NA
cdr3_nt: TGTGCCAGCAGCCAACAGGGTCAGCCCCAGCATTTT
cdr3_aa: CASSQQGQPQHF

cdr3_length: 19
v_call: TRBV4-1
j_call: TRBJ1-6
d_call: TRBD1
clone_size: NA
cdr3_nt: TGCGCCAGCAGTCGACAGGGCCCTTCGACGAATCTCCATAATTCACCCCTCCACTTT
cdr3_aa: CASSRQGPSTNLHNSPLHF

cdr3_length: 10
v_call: TRBV20-1
j_call: TRBJ2-1
d_call: TRBD2
clone_size: NA
cdr3_nt: TGCAGTGCCACAGCGGGACTGCAGTTCTTC
cdr3_aa: CSATAGLQFF